These 25 T cell receptor beta chains were all obtained from the same sample, sequenced in a study of regulatory T cells in long-lasting Graves disease. To make TCR beta libraries, researchers used iRepertoire HTBI primers and Arm-PCR of CDR3 regions. TCRdb analysed the multiplex PCR reads with MiXCR anew, one entry per CDR3 protein. The sample has 350,000 to 550,000 distinct CDR3 sequences; more than 12% are singletons. Time point defined: newly diagnosed GD, antithyroid drugs for less than 3 months. The TCR library used RNA extracted from PBMCs. This sample was also put to use in a study of T cells in Graves' hyperthyroidism and ophthalmopathy.

The sequences come from peripheral blood mononuclear cells (PBMCs), collected at new diagnosis, from a patient treated with antithyroid drugs. These receptors were obtained from a woman younger than 45 with Graves disease.

This clonotype was picked up many times. V and J are TRBV11-2 and TRBJ1-5; D remains ambiguous. The CDR3 is made up of 13 amino acids. V was shortened by 3 bases and J by 6 bases, with 9 bases between the two germline ends. The germline V gene encodes CDR1 SGHAT and CDR2 FQNNGV. DNA for the CDR3: TGTGCCAGCAGCTTCGAGGTCGGTCAGCCCCAGCATTTT. As protein: CASSFEVGQPQHF.

This clonotype was picked up many times. The chain couples TRBV27 to TRBJ1-1; perhaps TRBD1 as D (5 bases). The CDR3 runs to 14 residues. Per germline, CDR1 MNHEY and CDR2 SMNVEV (reference sequence). Trimming stripped 5 bases from V and 7 bases from J, with 17 bases between. Here the CDR3 reads CASSPTPGAFEAFF. In DNA, the CDR3 is TGTGCCAGCAGTCCCACCCCCGGGGCCTTTGAAGCTTTCTTT.

There are many counts of this clonotype. This chain connects TRBV27 to TRBJ2-7; the D is unclear. This CDR3 is built from 15 residues. Germline V gene data show CDR1 as MNHEY and CDR2 as SMNVEV (reference sequence). The V end was cut by 4 bases, the J end by 3 bases, with 16 bases between. CDR3 sequence: CASSSADSRYYEQYF. The CDR3 DNA follows: TGTGCCAGCAGTTCCGCGGATTCTCGTTACTACGAGCAGTACTTC.

In its sample, this clonotype was seen a few times. The rearrangement joins TRBV19 to TRBJ1-1; D is unclear. CDR1 is LNHDA, CDR2 SQIVND, per germline (reference sequence). This CDR3 comprises 16 residues. The germline V and J ends were trimmed by 3 bases and 1 base, with 15 bases remaining between them. Written as DNA, the CDR3 is TGTGCCAGTAGTATGGCCCGGCAGGCCACGAACACTGAAGCTTTCTTT. Its translation is CASSMARQATNTEAFF.

This clonotype showed up just a few times. The chain carries TRBV27 and TRBJ2-3; D may be TRBD2 (6 bases). The J call could be wrong; TRBJ2-5 is a better fit for the DNA end. In germline, CDR1 is MNHEY, CDR2 SMNVEV (reference sequence). The CDR3 spans 14 residues. CDR3 loop: CASSLSHGGETQYF. CDR3 nucleotides: TGTGCCAGCAGTTTATCTCACGGAGGGGAGACCCAGTACTTC.

This clonotype was detected a few times. This could be a read error, since a much larger clone is one nucleotide away. The CDR3 carries no conserved terminal phenylalanine or tryptophan, so it likely arises from a read error. The rearrangement uses TRBV28 and TRBJ1-5, with D tentatively TRBD1 (5 bases). From germline, CDR1 is MDHEN and CDR2 SYDVKM. There are 17 residues in the CDR3. Trimming removed 5 bases at V and 3 bases at J, with 20 bases between. Written as DNA, the CDR3 is TGTGCCAGCAGTATCACCTCCGGGGCCCCCAACAATCAGCCCCAGCATCTT. Its translation is CASSITSGAPNNQPQHL.

This clonotype has at least ten counts. The chain is built from TRBV28 and TRBJ1-5; a possible D gene is TRBD1 (6 bases). Germline V lookup: CDR1 MDHEN, CDR2 SYDVKM. This CDR3 comprises 13 residues. The V gene lost 11 bases and the J gene lost 6 bases, with 17 bases spanning the gap. In DNA, the CDR3 is TGTGCCGGACGGGGGCTGAGGGGTCAGCCCCAGCATTTT. Its protein product is CAGRGLRGQPQHF.

This clonotype was detected ten times or more. V is TRBV30 and J is TRBJ1-5; D may be TRBD1 (6 bases). The germline V gene has CDR1 GTSNPN and CDR2 SVGIG (reference sequence). The CDR3 has 12 residues. V shed 8 bases and J shed 0 bases, with 8 bases lying between them. CDR3 nucleotide sequence: TGTGCCGTGGACAGTAGCAATCAGCCCCAGCATTTT. This translates into CAVDSSNQPQHF.

This chain joins TRBV2 and TRBJ1-5; 9 bases map to TRBD1. The V gene's germline CDR1 is SNHLY and CDR2 FYNNEI. V dropped 9 bases and J dropped 6; count of bases not matched to a gene: 12. This CDR3 spans 15 amino acids. DNA for the CDR3: TGTGCCAGTACTTCCCCGGGACAGGGAACTCAGCCCCAGCATTTT. It is translated as CASTSPGQGTQPQHF.

The chain has TRBV5-1 and TRBJ2-1; D gene ambiguous. The J call may not be correct, given that the DNA end is closer to TRBJ2-7. The CDR3 consists of 14 residues. Germline V gene data show CDR1 as SGHRS and CDR2 as YFSETQ. CDR3 amino acids: CASSLAAKFGEQYF. CDR3 sequence (DNA): TGCGCCAGCAGCTTGGCCGCTAAATTCGGTGAGCAGTACTTC.

In its sample, this clonotype was seen many times. V is TRBV25-1 and J is TRBJ1-2; 8 nucleotides match TRBD1. The CDR3 totals 17 residues. With 2 bases clipped from V and 5 bases from J, the junction kept 13 bases outside the gene matches. Looked up from germline, CDR1 is MGHDK and CDR2 is SYGVNS. CDR3 amino acids: CASSEGWTGKVPYGYTF. CDR3 sequence (DNA): TGTGCCAGCAGTGAAGGATGGACAGGGAAGGTTCCTTATGGCTACACCTTC.

Ten or more counts support this clonotype. The V call is TRBV6-1, the J call TRBJ2-7; 9 positions match TRBD1. The CDR3 totals 14 residues. Germline trimming cut 4 bases from V and 4 bases from J; bases unmatched to any gene: 5. Germline loops: CDR1 MNHNS, CDR2 SASEGT. CDR3 in DNA: TGTGCCAGCAGTGGTGGGACAGGGCGGTACGAGCAGTACTTC. Translation: CASSGGTGRYEQYF.

This clonotype has only a few counts. This is likely a read error, given that the CDR3 carries no conserved phenylalanine or tryptophan at its end. The V call is TRBV5-6, the J call TRBJ1-3; 7 bases are a match to TRBD1. Germline V lookup: CDR1 SGHDT, CDR2 YYEEEE. The CDR3 is 14 amino acids. J gave up 4 bases and V 4 bases, and 5 bases lay outside the gene matches. The CDR3 protein is CASSLRGSGNTIYL. CDR3 sequence (DNA): TGTGCCAGCAGCCTCAGGGGGTCCGGAAACACCATATATCTT.

This clonotype has more than one count but fewer than ten. Lacking the conserved final phenylalanine or tryptophan, this CDR3 likely reflects a read error. The chain uses TRBV3-1 and TRBJ2-1; no clear D. Trimming took 5 bases from V and 8 from J, leaving 10 bases between them. This CDR3 is 12 amino acids long. Germline assignment: CDR1 LGHDT and CDR2 YNNKEL (reference sequence). The CDR3 sequence is CASSSLMDEQFS. The CDR3 DNA is TGTGCCAGCAGCAGCCTCATGGATGAGCAGTTCTCC.

The table lists this clonotype with many counts. The chain carries TRBV27 and TRBJ1-2, with 8 bases that match TRBD1. Germline values: CDR1 MNHEY, CDR2 SMNVEV (reference sequence). V gave up 4 bases and J gave up 4 bases; unmatched junction bases: 11. This CDR3 has 16 residues. Here the CDR3 DNA reads TGTGCCAGCAGTTCAACCAGGGGGCGCGGAAGCTATGGCTACACCTTC. Its translation: CASSSTRGRGSYGYTF.

This clonotype has ten or more counts. The rearrangement links TRBV2 to TRBJ2-1; 11 positions match TRBD2. The CDR3 has 15 residues. V lost 5 bases, J lost 7 bases, and 7 bases stayed unmatched. Germline V lookup: CDR1 SNHLY, CDR2 FYNNEI. The CDR3 loop is CASSRLAGRDNEQFF. The CDR3 DNA follows: TGTGCCAGCAGTCGACTAGCGGGAAGAGATAATGAGCAGTTCTTC.

This clonotype was found many times. V gene TRBV12-3 or TRBV12-4 combines with J gene TRBJ2-7; the D gene is possibly TRBD2 (5 bases). The length of the CDR3 is 13 residues. Trimming took off 3 bases at V and 6 bases at J, with 12 bases between the two ends. The DNA for the CDR3 is TGTGCCAGCAGTTTGTCCCGGGATTCCGAGCAGTACTTC. Its protein product is CASSLSRDSEQYF.

This clonotype has ten or more counts. This sequence joins TRBV20-1 and TRBJ2-5, with D perhaps assigned TRBD1 or TRBD2 (7 bases each). Germline V lookup: CDR1 DFQATT, CDR2 SNEGSKA (reference sequence). The CDR3 has 15 residues. Trimming shortened V by 1 base and J by 2 bases, and 14 bases separated the two germline ends. DNA of the CDR3: TGCAGTGCTAGAGGTTGGGGGGGACAGCAAGAGACCCAGTACTTC. This gives the protein CSARGWGGQQETQYF.

The rearrangement joins TRBV11-3 to TRBJ2-2; no definite D call. Germline values: CDR1 SGHNT, CDR2 YENEEA. The CDR3 has 12 residues. V lost 6 bases and J 10 bases, leaving 12 bases between the germline ends. The CDR3 sequence: CASRLPYPELFF. In nucleotides, the CDR3 is TGTGCCAGCAGGCTCCCTTATCCGGAGCTGTTTTTT.

The CDR3 bases are TGTGCCATCAGGACACAGGGGGCTCTAGATACGCAGTATTTT. Translated, it gives CAIRTQGALDTQYF. The rearrangement links TRBV10-3 to TRBJ2-3; TRBD1 aligns across 9 bases. Looked up from germline, CDR1 is ENHRY and CDR2 is SYGVKD. V was clipped by 6 bases and J by 5 bases; unmatched bases: 6. The CDR3 contains 14 residues.

The J gene is TRBJ2-3, the V gene TRBV6-5; 8 bases map to TRBD1. CDR3 size: 17 residues. The V gene's germline CDR1 is MNHEY and CDR2 SVGAGI. V trimming: 0 bases; J trimming: 3 bases; junction bases outside the gene matches: 8. The CDR3 sequence: CASSYSIQGVSTDTQYF. CDR3 DNA sequence: TGTGCCAGCAGTTACTCGATACAGGGGGTCTCAACAGATACGCAGTATTTT.

Many counts were recorded for this clonotype. The V gene is TRBV20-1, the J gene TRBJ2-7; TRBD2 aligns across 8 bases. Germline V gene sequence: CDR1 DFQATT, CDR2 SNEGSKA (reference sequence). With V trimmed by 1 base and J by 3 bases, 5 bases remained unmatched. The CDR3 covers 14 residues. This CDR3 is CSARAEGLVYEQYF. In DNA, the CDR3 is TGCAGTGCTAGAGCGGAGGGACTAGTCTACGAGCAGTACTTC.

This clonotype occurred a few times. The rearrangement links TRBV15 to TRBJ1-5; 8 bases match TRBD1. Losses at the gene ends were 2 bases for V and 3 bases for J; bases not matched to a gene: 15. The CDR3 has 19 amino acids. Per the germline V gene, CDR1 is LNHNV and CDR2 is YYDKDF (reference sequence). Here the CDR3 DNA reads TGTGCCACCAGCAGAAGGGGGTCCCTAGCGGACAGGGACAATCAGCCCCAGCATTTT. This codes for CATSRRGSLADRDNQPQHF.

This clonotype was seen at least ten times. The chain combines TRBV3-1 with TRBJ1-5; D gene unclear. V lost 0 bases and J lost 5, with 17 bases in between. CDR1 is LGHDT, CDR2 YNNKEL, per germline (reference sequence). This CDR3 is built from 17 residues. CDR3 coding DNA: TGTGCCAGCAGCCAAGATAACAGTCATGGGAGTTATCAGCCCCAGCATTTT. Amino acid sequence: CASSQDNSHGSYQPQHF.

This clonotype came up a few times. This sequence joins TRBV12-5 and TRBJ2-7, with 11 bases identical to TRBD2. CDR3 size: 17 residues. The germline V gene has CDR1 LGHNT and CDR2 FRNRAP. Trimming removed 0 bases from V and 6 bases from J; junction bases left unmatched: 10. CDR3 in amino acids: CASGLVLLAGTSGEQYF. CDR3 bases: TGTGCTAGTGGTTTGGTACTGCTCGCCGGGACTAGCGGCGAGCAGTACTTC.